These 5 T cell receptor beta chains originate from one sample sequenced in a study of PD-1 blockade in mismatch repair-deficient tumors (dated by TCRdb to 2016 to 2017). The method behind the library was the immunoSEQ multiplex PCR assay. TCRdb re-hosts the immuneACCESS table, in-frame sequences only. Its copies lack some clones; in the studies checked, an unresolved V gene accounts for under half of them, and the cause for the rest is not known. Recorded for this sample are just under 65,000 clones; about 91% of them occurred a single time. The ten largest clonotypes hold roughly 13% of the sample. Sequencing used peripheral blood, obtained 52 weeks after starting pembrolizumab. All receptors come from an adult with mismatch repair-deficient cancer.

J is TRBJ2-5 and V is TRBV19; D remains ambiguous. The germline V gene has CDR1 LNHDA and CDR2 SQIVND (reference sequence). V was trimmed by 3 bases and J by 5 bases, leaving 7 bases between them. The CDR3 runs to 12 residues. CDR3 in amino acids: CASSIGKETQYF. The CDR3 nucleotides read TGTGCCAGTAGTATTGGGAAGGAGACCCAGTACTTC.

The chain employs TRBV7-9 and TRBJ2-5, with TRBD2 matching over 8 bases. The CDR3 consists of 16 residues. The junction had 6 bases not matched to a gene; V was cut back by 1 base and J by 2 bases. In germline, CDR1 is SEHNR, CDR2 FQNEAQ (reference sequence). The DNA for the CDR3 is TGTGCCAGCAGCTTAGGGGCTAGCGGGCCACAAGAGACCCAGTACTTC. Amino acid sequence: CASSLGASGPQETQYF.

The chain joins TRBV11-2 to TRBJ2-4; D gene uncertain. V lost 5 bases and J 9 bases, leaving 14 bases between the germline ends. Germline V gene sequence: CDR1 SGHAT, CDR2 FQNNGV. This CDR3 contains 13 residues. The CDR3 coding sequence is TGTGCCAGCAGCCCTAGGACCAAGGGCATTCAGTACTTC. It yields the protein CASSPRTKGIQYF.

Concerning this clone itself: The DNA is omitted, as the CDR3 cannot be located on it reliably, and the CDR3 follows TCRdb's listing. The chain has TRBV28 and TRBJ1-3. The CDR3 is 15 amino acids in total, end residues counted. CDR1 is MDHEN, CDR2 SYDVKM, per germline. CDR3 protein: CASSFGSGGGNTIYF.

This chain connects TRBV7-6 to TRBJ2-3, with D possibly matching TRBD2 (6 bases). The germline V and J ends were trimmed by 5 bases and 0 bases, with 15 bases remaining between them. The CDR3 loop spans 16 amino acids. The germline gives CDR1 SGHVS, CDR2 FNYEAQ. The CDR3 DNA sequence: TGTGCCAGCAGCGTAATACCTGGGACTAGCACAGATACGCAGTATTTT. This gives the protein CASSVIPGTSTDTQYF.